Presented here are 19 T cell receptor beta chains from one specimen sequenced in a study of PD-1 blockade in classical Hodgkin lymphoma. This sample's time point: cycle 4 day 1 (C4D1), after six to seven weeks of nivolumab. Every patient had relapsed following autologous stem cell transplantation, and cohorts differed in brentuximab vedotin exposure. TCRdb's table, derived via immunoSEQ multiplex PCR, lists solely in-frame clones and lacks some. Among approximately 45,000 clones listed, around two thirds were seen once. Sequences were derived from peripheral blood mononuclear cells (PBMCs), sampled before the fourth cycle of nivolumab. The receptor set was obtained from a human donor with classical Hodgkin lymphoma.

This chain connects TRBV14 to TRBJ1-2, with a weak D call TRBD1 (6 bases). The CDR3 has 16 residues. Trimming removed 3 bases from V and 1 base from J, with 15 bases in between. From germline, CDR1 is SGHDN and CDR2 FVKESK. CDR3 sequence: CASSHYPTGNNYGYTF. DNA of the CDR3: TGTGCCAGCAGCCATTACCCCACAGGGAATAACTATGGCTACACCTTC.

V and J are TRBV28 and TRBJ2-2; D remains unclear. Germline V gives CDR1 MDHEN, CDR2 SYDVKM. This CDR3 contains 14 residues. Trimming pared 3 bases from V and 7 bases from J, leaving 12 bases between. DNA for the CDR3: TGTGCCAGCAGTTTTCAACTATCGGGCGGGGAGCTGTTTTTT. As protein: CASSFQLSGGELFF.

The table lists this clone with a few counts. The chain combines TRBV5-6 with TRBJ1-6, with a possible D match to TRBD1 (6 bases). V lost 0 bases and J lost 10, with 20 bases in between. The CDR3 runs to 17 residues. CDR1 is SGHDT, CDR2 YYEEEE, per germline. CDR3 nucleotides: TGTGCCAGCAGCTTGGGTCGGTTAGGACAGATCTACTCACCCCTCCACTTT. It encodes CASSLGRLGQIYSPLHF.

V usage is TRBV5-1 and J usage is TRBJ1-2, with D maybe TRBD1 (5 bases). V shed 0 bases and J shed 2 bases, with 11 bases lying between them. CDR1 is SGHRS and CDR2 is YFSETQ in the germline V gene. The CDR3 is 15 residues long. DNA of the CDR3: TGCGCCAGCAGCTTGGCCCCGGGGCAGAACTATGGCTACACCTTC. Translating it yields CASSLAPGQNYGYTF.

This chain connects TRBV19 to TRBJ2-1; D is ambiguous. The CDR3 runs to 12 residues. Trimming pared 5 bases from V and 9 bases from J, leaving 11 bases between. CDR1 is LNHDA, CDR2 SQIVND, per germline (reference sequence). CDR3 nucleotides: TGTGCCAGTAGTGTCCGAACCGGTGAGCAGTTCTTC. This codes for CASSVRTGEQFF.

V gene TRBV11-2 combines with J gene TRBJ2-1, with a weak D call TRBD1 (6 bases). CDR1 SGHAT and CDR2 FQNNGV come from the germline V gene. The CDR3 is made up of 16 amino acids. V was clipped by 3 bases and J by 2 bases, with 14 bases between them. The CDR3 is CASSLGSQGAYNEQFF. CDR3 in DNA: TGTGCCAGCAGCTTGGGTTCACAGGGCGCCTACAATGAGCAGTTCTTC. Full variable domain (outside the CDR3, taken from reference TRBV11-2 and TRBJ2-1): EAGVAQSPRYKIIEKRQSVAFWCNPISGHATLYWYQQILGQGPKLLIQFQNNGVVDDSQLPKDRFSAERLKGVDSTLKIQPAKLEDSAVYLCASSLGSQGAYNEQFFGPGTRLTVL.

The CDR3 sequence: CATSRGLASTKDTQYF. The CDR3 DNA reads TGTGCCACCAGCCGAGGACTAGCTTCTACTAAAGATACGCAGTATTTT. J is TRBJ2-3 and V is TRBV15, with TRBD2 matching over 8 bases. The germline CDR1 and CDR2 sequences are LNHNV and YYDKDF (reference sequence). The CDR3 consists of 16 residues. After removal of 5 bases from V and 5 bases from J, the junction contained 12 bases not matched to a gene.

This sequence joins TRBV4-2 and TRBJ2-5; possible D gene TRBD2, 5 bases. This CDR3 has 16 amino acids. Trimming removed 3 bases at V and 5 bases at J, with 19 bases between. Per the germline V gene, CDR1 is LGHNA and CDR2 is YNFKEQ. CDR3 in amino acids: CASSQDIGPREETQYF. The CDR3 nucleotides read TGTGCCAGCAGCCAGGATATAGGGCCAAGGGAGGAGACCCAGTACTTC.

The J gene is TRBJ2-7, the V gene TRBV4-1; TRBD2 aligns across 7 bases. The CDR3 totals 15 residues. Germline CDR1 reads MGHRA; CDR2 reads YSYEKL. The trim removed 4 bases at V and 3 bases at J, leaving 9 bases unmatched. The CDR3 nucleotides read TGCGCCAGCAGCCTGGGTGCAACTAGCGACTACGAGCAGTACTTC. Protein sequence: CASSLGATSDYEQYF.

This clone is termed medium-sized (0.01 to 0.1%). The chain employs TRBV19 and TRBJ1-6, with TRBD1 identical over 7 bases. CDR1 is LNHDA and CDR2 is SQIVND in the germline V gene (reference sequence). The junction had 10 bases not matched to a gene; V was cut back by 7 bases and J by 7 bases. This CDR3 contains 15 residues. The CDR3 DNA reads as TGTGCCAGTAACATGGGGACAGAACTGAATTCACCCCTCCACTTT. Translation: CASNMGTELNSPLHF.

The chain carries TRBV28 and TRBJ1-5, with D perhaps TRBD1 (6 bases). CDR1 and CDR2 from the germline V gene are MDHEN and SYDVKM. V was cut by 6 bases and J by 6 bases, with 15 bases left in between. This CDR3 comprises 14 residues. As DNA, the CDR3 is TGTGCCAGCAGGCCGGGGACACTACCTCAGCCCCAGCATTTT. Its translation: CASRPGTLPQPQHF.

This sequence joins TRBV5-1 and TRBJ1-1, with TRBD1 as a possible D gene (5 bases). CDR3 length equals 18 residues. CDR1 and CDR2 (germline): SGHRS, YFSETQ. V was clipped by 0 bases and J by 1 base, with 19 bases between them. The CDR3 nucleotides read TGCGCCAGCAGCTTGGCCCCCCAGGGTCGCGCTCAGAACACTGAAGCTTTCTTT. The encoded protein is CASSLAPQGRAQNTEAFF.

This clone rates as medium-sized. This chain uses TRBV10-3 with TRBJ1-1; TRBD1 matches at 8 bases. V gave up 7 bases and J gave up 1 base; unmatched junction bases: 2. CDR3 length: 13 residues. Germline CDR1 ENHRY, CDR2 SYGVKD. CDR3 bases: TGTGCCATCACTGGACAGGGGAACACTGAAGCTTTCTTT. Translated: CAITGQGNTEAFF.

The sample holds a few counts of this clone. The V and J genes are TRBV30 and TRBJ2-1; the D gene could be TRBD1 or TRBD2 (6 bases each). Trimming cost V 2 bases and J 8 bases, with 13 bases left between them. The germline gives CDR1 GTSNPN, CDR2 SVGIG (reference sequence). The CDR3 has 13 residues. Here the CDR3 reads CAWSPWGADEQFF. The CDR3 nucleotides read TGTGCCTGGAGTCCTTGGGGGGCCGATGAGCAGTTCTTC.

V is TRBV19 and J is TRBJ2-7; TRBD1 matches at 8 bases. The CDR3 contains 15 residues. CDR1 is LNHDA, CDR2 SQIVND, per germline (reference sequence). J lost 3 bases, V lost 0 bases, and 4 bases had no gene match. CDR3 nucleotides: TGTGCCAGTAGTATAGATCAGGGGGCCATCTACGAGCAGTACTTC. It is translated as CASSIDQGAIYEQYF.

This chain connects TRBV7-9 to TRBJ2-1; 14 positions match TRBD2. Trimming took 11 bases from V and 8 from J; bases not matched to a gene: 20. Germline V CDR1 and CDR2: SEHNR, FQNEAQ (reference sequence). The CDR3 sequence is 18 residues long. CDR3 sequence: CAAFVAGRLAGGVDEQFF. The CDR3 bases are TGTGCCGCCTTCGTTGCAGGGCGACTAGCGGGAGGGGTGGATGAGCAGTTCTTC.

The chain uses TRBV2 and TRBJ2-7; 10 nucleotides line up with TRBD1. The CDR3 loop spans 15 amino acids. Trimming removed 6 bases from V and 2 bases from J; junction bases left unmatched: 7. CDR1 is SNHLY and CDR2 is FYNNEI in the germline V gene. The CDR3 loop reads CASRQLGTGAYEQYF. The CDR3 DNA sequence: TGTGCCAGCAGGCAACTGGGGACAGGGGCCTACGAGCAGTACTTC.

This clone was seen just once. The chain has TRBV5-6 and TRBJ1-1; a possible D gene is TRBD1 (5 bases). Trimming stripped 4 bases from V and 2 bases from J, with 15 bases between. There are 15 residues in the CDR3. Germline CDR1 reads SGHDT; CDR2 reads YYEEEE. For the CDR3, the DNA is TGTGCCAGCAGCCCGGACACGGGGCTTAACACTGAAGCTTTCTTT. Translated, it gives CASSPDTGLNTEAFF.

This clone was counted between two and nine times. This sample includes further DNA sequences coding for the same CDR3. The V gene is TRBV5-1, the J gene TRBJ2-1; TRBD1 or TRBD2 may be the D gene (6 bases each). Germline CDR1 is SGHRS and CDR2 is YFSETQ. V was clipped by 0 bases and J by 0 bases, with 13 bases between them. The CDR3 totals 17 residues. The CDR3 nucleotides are TGCGCCAGCAGCTTGGCCGGAGGGGGGAGCTCCTACAATGAGCAGTTCTTC. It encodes CASSLAGGGSSYNEQFF.